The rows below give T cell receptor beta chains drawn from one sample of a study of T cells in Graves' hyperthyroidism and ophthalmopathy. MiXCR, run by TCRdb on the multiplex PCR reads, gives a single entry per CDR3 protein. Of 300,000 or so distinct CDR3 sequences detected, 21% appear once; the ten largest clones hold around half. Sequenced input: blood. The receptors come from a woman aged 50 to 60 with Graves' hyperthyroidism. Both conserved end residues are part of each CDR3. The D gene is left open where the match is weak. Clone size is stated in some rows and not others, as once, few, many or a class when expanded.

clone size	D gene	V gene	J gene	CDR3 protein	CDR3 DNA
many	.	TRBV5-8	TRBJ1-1	CASSLAGTQTEAFF	TGTGCCAGCAGCTTGGCCGGGACACAGACTGAAGCTTTCTTT
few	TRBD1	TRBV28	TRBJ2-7	CASSSPWRTGLGEQYF	TGTGCCAGCAGTTCCCCCTGGAGGACAGGGTTGGGGGAGCAGTACTTC
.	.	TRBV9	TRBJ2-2	CASSVVSDGELFF	TGTGCCAGCAGCGTAGTTTCGGACGGGGAGCTGTTTTTT
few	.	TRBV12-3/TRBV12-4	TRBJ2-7	CASSFRSAYEQYF	TGTGCCAGCAGTTTTAGGTCGGCGTACGAGCAGTACTTC
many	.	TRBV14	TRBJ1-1	CASSQVGGGTEAFF	TGTGCCAGCAGCCAAGTCGGGGGGGGCACTGAAGCTTTCTTT
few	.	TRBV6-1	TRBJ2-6	CASSGGHRVSGANVLTF	TGTGCCAGCAGTGGGGGGCACAGGGTATCTGGGGCCAACGTCCTGACTTTC
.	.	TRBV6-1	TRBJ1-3	CASSELDRISGNTIYF	TGTGCCAGCAGTGAATTAGACAGGATCTCTGGAAACACCATATATTTT
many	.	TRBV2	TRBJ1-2	CASSGGHYGYTF	TGTGCCAGCAGTGGAGGACACTATGGCTACACCTTC
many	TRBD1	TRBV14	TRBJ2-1	CASSQSRGLIHYNEQFF	TGTGCCAGCAGCCAATCCAGGGGGCTCATCCACTACAATGAGCAGTTCTTC
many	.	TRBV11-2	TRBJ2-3	CASSHGHRQGTDTQYF	TGTGCCAGCAGCCACGGACACCGACAGGGCACAGATACGCAGTATTTT
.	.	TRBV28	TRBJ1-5	CASRIGSGKQPQHF	TGTGCCAGCAGGATCGGATCCGGCAAACAGCCCCAGCATTTT
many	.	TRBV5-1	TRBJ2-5	CASSPSMGKETQYF	TGCGCCAGCAGCCCCTCGATGGGAAAAGAGACCCAGTACTTC
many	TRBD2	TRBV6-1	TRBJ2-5	CASRNQGGPKTQYF	TGTGCCAGCCGAAACCAGGGAGGGCCCAAGACCCAGTACTTC
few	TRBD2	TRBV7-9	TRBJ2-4	CASSLAGLAGSIQYF	TGTGCCAGCAGCTTAGCGGGACTAGCGGGAAGCATTCAGTACTTC
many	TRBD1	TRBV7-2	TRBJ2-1	CASSLAWGQGYEQFF	TGTGCCAGCAGCTTAGCGTGGGGACAGGGATATGAGCAGTTCTTC
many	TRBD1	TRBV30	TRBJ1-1	CAKDRGVNTEAFF	TGTGCCAAGGACAGGGGCGTGAACACTGAAGCTTTCTTT
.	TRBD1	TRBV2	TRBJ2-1	CASSRTGGFGEQFF	TGTGCCAGCAGTCGGACAGGGGGATTCGGTGAGCAGTTCTTC
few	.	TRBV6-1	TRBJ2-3	CASGGGRTQYF	TGTGCCAGCGGGGGTGGGCGTACGCAGTATTTT
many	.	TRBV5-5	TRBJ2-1	CASSLSLINEQFF	TGTGCCAGCAGCTTGAGTCTAATAAATGAGCAGTTCTTC
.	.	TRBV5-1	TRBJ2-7	CASSLGVQGGEQYF	TGCGCCAGCAGCTTGGGGGTGCAGGGGGGCGAGCAGTACTTC
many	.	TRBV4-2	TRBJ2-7	CASSQESRKSYEQYF	TGTGCCAGCAGCCAAGAAAGTCGGAAGTCCTACGAGCAGTACTTC
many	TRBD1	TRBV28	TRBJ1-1	CASSPRTGVNTEAFF	TGTGCCAGCAGTCCAAGGACAGGGGTGAACACTGAAGCTTTCTTT
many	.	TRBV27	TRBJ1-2	CASSPEGNYGYTF	TGTGCCAGCAGTCCTGAGGGGAACTATGGCTACACCTTC
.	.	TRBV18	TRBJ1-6	CASSREDNSPLHF	TGTGCCAGCTCACGAGAAGATAATTCACCCCTCCACTTT
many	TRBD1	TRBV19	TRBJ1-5	CATTGVGNQPQHF	TGTGCCACAACAGGGGTAGGCAATCAGCCCCAGCATTTT
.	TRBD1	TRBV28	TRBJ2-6	CASSKNRGTGANVLTF	TGTGCCAGCAGTAAAAACAGGGGAACCGGGGCCAACGTCCTGACTTTC
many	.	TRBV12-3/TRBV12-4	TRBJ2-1	CASSPVQGSYNEQFF	TGTGCCAGCAGTCCAGTACAGGGATCCTACAATGAGCAGTTCTTC
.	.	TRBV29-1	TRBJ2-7	CSVEGIPGRSYEQYF	TGCAGCGTTGAAGGAATACCCGGCCGCTCCTACGAGCAGTACTTC
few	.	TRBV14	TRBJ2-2	CASSQERLVAGELFF	TGTGCCAGCAGCCAAGAAAGACTAGTTGCCGGGGAGCTGTTTTTT
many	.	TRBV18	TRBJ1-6	CASSPGRHSNSPLHF	TGTGCCAGCTCACCAGGGAGACATTCTAATTCACCCCTCCACTTT
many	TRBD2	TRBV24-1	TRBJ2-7	CATSDPRSGGKEQYF	TGTGCCACCAGTGACCCGAGGAGCGGGGGGAAGGAGCAGTACTTC
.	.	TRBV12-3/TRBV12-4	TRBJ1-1	CASSPLFREAFF	TGTGCCAGCAGTCCACTCTTCCGCGAGGCTTTCTTT
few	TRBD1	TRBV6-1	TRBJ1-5	CASSRDRTSNQPQHF	TGTGCCAGCAGTCGGGACAGGACCAGCAATCAGCCCCAGCATTTT
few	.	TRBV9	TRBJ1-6	CASSVEIGGMRIGDSPLHF	TGTGCCAGCAGCGTAGAAATCGGCGGGATGAGAATTGGAGATTCACCCCTCCACTTT
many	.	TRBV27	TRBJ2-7	CASSWDGNYEQYF	TGTGCCAGCAGCTGGGACGGCAATTACGAGCAGTACTTC
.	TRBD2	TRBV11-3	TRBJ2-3	CASTRELAGSTSTDTQYF	TGTGCCAGCACCCGGGAACTAGCGGGATCTACTAGCACAGATACGCAGTATTTT
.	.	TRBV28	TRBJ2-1	CASSSVRLYNEQFF	TGTGCCAGCAGTTCGGTTAGGCTCTACAATGAGCAGTTCTTC
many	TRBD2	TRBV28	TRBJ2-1	CASSTPLGGGLRNEQFF	TGTGCCAGCAGCACACCCCTCGGGGGGGGGCTAAGGAATGAGCAGTTCTTC
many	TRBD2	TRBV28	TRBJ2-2	CASSTTSGLNTGELFF	TGTGCCAGCAGTACGACTAGCGGGTTGAACACCGGGGAGCTGTTTTTT
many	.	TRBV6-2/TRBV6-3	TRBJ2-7	CASRSGVGYEQYF	TGTGCCAGCAGGTCGGGAGTGGGCTACGAGCAGTACTTC
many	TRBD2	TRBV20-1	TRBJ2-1	CSASGTSGSKRPFEQFF	TGCAGTGCTTCCGGGACTAGCGGTTCTAAGAGGCCGTTTGAGCAGTTCTTC
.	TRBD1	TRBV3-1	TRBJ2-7	CASSGPGTGPVEQYF	TGTGCCAGCAGCGGACCCGGGACAGGGCCTGTAGAGCAGTACTTC
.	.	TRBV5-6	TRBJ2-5	CASSFGEQETQYF	TGTGCCAGCAGCTTTGGGGAGCAAGAGACCCAGTACTTC
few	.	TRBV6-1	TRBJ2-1	CGKRRNNEQFF	TGTGGTAAGCGGAGAAACAATGAGCAGTTCTTC
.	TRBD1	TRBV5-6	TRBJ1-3	CASSPWTGSPSGNTIYF	TGTGCCAGCAGCCCATGGACAGGGAGCCCCTCTGGAAACACCATATATTTT
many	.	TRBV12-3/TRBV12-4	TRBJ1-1	CASSPFGVNTEAFF	TGTGCCAGCAGCCCCTTTGGGGTGAACACTGAAGCTTTCTTT
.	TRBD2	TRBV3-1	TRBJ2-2	CATSGGGNTGELFF	TGTGCCACCTCGGGAGGCGGGAACACCGGGGAGCTGTTTTTT
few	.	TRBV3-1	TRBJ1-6	CASSQVRSYSPLHF	TGTGCCAGCAGCCAAGTTCGAAGTTATTCACCCCTCCACTTT
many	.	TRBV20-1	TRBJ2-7	CSAPLAFGSYEQYF	TGCAGTGCTCCGCTCGCATTCGGCTCCTACGAGCAGTACTTC
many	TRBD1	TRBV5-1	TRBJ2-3	CASSLTGGADTQYF	TGCGCCAGCAGCCTTACAGGGGGCGCAGATACGCAGTATTTT
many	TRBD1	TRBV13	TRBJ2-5	CASSLKVTGFETQYF	TGTGCCAGCAGCTTAAAAGTGACAGGGTTTGAGACCCAGTACTTC
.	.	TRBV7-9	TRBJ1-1	CARSSGGGSTEAFF	TGTGCCAGGAGCTCCGGGGGGGGTTCAACTGAAGCTTTCTTT
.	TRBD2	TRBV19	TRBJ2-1	CASSKGGLASSYNEQFF	TGTGCCAGTAGTAAGGGGGGACTAGCCAGCTCCTACAATGAGCAGTTCTTC
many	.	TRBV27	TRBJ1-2	CASRAGGGGNGYTF	TGTGCCAGCAGAGCTGGGGGAGGTGGAAATGGCTACACCTTC
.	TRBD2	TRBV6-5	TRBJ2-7	CASSFASGSRNEQYF	TGTGCCAGCAGTTTCGCTAGCGGGAGCCGGAACGAGCAGTACTTC
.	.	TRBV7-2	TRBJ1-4	CASSLGGTRQTLNEKLFF	TGTGCCAGCAGCTTAGGGGGGACGAGACAGACCCTAAATGAAAAACTGTTTTTT
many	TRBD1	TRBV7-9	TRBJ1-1	CASSSSQQGISRNTEAFF	TGTGCCAGCAGCTCCTCCCAACAGGGGATCTCAAGGAACACTGAAGCTTTCTTT
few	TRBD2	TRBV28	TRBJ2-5	CASSSGTGPGLAKKETQYF	TGTGCCAGCAGTTCTGGGACGGGGCCGGGACTAGCGAAAAAAGAGACCCAGTACTTC
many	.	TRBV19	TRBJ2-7	CASSFRPEGYEQYF	TGTGCCAGTAGTTTCCGACCGGAGGGCTACGAGCAGTACTTC